What follows is one T cell receptor beta chain and its context. Its antigen target is currently unknown. No base-level quality is on record; no much larger clone is a single base apart. The sample belongs to a study of blood T cell repertoires in COVID-19 (dated by TCRdb to the early 2020s). Regarding the research as a whole: The collaborator samples originated in the United States, Italy and Spain and spanned the acute and convalescent phases of COVID-19. The prospective study material was composed of cDNA or gDNA derived from T cells, B-cell-depleted T cells, or PBMCs. Subjects who had been exposed to COVID-19, were actively infected with it, or had recovered from it provided the deeply sampled blood TCRbeta repertoires that made up the dataset. The repertoires were released in a freely available public database meant as a resource for research on the immune response to SARS-CoV-2. The samples were drawn from two sources: the first 160 participants of the ongoing ImmuneRACE study, and 950 to 1,500 subjects contributed by 6 global collaborators. The sample metadata nearly always contained a de-identified subject ID, COVID-19 status, age in years and sex. Where HLA class I and class II types were available, the types were taken from metadata supplied by the sample provider, not from assay-based typing.

Enrolling through a virtual design, the prospective study's participants ranged in age from roughly 18 to 89 years and lived across some 23 United States geographic areas. In the prospective study, participants were assigned to cohorts based on the clinical history participants reported in a screening survey and a study questionnaire. For ImmuneRACE Cohort 3, a participant was defined as recovered based on two consecutive negative NP/OP PCR tests, clearance by a healthcare professional, or resolution of symptoms. Each participant in the prospective study had whole blood, serum and a nasopharyngeal or oropharyngeal swab collected by mobile phlebotomists. Prospective study participants could optionally give additional blood draws and questionnaires over an approximately two-month period. Before DNA extraction, prospective study blood samples were shipped either frozen or at room temperature. TCRbeta CDR3 regions were amplified from genomic DNA using the immunoSEQ Assay, a bias-controlled multiplex PCR. The authors' pipeline ran thus. The number of nucleated cells in each sample was estimated from the amplification of reference gene primers within the assay. Sequence reads were collapsed and filtered to measure the absolute abundance of every unique TCRbeta CDR3 rearrangement. For each sample, productive Simpson clonality was calculated by taking the square root of Simpson's diversity index across productive rearrangements. TCRdb stores this immuneACCESS table with in-frame sequences only. Part of the clones is absent; in the studies checked, under half of the shortfall reflects unresolved V genes, and no reason is known for the rest. D and trimming come from the DNA, and the V and J calls and clone size come from that table. Across this sample there are more than 400,000 clones, with 87% seen only once. The ten largest make up 0.7% of the sample.

Study-wide conclusions, independent of this receptor: How much clinical and demographic metadata was included differed by source and by participant, and the metadata was provided uncurated.

The specimen was PBMCs or T cells enriched from blood (not recorded which). This clonotype originated in a woman younger than 30 who had recovered from COVID-19.

For the CDR3, the sequence is CATSDFGASGWYNEQFF. The bases read TGTGCCACCAGTGATTTTGGGGCTAGCGGCTGGTACAATGAGCAGTTCTTC. Recombination joined TRBV24-1 with TRBJ2-1, with TRBD2 matching 7 junction bases. The CDR3, cysteine through phenylalanine, is 17 amino acids long. Only CDR3 DNA remains: 51 bases, in frame from the first base. Unmatched junction bases come to 9, with V trimmed by 1 base and J by 4 bases. Sequences KGHDR (CDR1) and SFDVKD (CDR2) are obtained from the germline V gene.